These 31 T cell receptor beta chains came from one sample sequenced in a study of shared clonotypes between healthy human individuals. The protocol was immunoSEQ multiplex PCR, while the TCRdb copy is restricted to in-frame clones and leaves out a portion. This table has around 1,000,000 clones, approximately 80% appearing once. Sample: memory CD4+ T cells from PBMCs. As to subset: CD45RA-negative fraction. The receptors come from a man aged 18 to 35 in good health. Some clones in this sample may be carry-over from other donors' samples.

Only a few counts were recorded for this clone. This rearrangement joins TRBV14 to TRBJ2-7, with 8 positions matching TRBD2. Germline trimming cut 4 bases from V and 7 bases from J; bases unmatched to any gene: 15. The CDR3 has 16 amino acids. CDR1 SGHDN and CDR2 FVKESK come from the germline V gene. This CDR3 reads CASSPRGTGGPREQYF. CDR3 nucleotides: TGTGCCAGCAGCCCACGAGGAACGGGAGGGCCGAGAGAGCAGTACTTC.

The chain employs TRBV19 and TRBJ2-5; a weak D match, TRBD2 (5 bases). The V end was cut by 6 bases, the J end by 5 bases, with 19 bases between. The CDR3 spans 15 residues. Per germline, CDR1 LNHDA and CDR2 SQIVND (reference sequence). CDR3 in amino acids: CASSDRGRGLETQYF. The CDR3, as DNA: TGTGCCAGTAGCGACCGGGGTCGAGGGTTGGAGACCCAGTACTTC.

CDR3 DNA sequence: TGTGCCATCGGACAGTACGAGCAGTACTTC. This sequence encodes CAIGQYEQYF. The gene calls are TRBV10-3 and TRBJ2-7, with D perhaps TRBD1 (6 bases). Germline V gene sequence: CDR1 ENHRY, CDR2 SYGVKD. Deletions cut 8 bases from V and 4 bases from J, with 6 bases between. The CDR3 covers 10 residues.

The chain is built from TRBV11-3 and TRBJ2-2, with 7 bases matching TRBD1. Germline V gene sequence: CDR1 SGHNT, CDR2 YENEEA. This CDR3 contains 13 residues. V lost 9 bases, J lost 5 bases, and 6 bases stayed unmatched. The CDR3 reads CASGIRGTGELFF. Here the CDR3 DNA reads TGTGCCAGTGGAATCAGGGGGACCGGGGAGCTGTTTTTT.

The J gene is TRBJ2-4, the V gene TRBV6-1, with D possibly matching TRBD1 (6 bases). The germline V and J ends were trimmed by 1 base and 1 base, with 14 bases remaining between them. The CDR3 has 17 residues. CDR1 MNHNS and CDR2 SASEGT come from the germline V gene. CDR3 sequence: CASSEVSTGSAKNIQYF. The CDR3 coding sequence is TGTGCCAGCAGTGAAGTCAGCACAGGGTCTGCCAAAAACATTCAGTACTTC.

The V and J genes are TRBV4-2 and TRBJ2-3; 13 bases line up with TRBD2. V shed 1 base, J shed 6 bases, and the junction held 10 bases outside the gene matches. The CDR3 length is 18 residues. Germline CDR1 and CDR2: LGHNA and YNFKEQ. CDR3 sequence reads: CASSQAFSGTSGEDTQYF. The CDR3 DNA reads TGTGCCAGCAGCCAAGCTTTCTCCGGGACTAGCGGGGAGGATACGCAGTATTTT.

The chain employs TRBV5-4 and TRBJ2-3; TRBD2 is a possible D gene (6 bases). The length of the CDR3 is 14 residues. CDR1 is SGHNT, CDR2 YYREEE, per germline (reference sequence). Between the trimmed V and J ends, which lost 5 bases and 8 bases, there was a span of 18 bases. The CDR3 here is CASSVGGGPGTQYF. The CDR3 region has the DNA TGTGCCAGCAGTGTGGGGGGTGGTCCGGGTACGCAGTATTTT.

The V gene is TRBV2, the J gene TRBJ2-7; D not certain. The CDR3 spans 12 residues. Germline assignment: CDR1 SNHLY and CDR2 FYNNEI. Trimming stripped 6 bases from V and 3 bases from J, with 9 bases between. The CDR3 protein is CASRESIYEQYF. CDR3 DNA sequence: TGTGCCAGCAGGGAATCTATCTACGAGCAGTACTTC.

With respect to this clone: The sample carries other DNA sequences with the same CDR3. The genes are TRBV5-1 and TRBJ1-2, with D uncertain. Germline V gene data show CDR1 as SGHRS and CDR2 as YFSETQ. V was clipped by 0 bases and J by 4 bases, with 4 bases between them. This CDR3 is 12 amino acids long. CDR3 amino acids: CASSLAGYGYTF. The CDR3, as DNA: TGCGCCAGCAGCTTGGCTGGCTATGGCTACACCTTC.

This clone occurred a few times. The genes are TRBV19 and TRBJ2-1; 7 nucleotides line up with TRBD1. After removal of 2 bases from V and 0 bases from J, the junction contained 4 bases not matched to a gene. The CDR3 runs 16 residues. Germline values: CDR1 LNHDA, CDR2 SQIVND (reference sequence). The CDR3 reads CASSISRDSSYNEQFF. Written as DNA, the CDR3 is TGTGCCAGTAGTATATCCCGGGACAGCTCCTACAATGAGCAGTTCTTC.

The CDR3 here is CASSFSWGESTDTQYF. The CDR3 coding sequence is TGTGCCAGCAGTTTTTCATGGGGGGAGAGCACAGATACGCAGTATTTT. The genes are TRBV27 and TRBJ2-3, with D tentatively TRBD2 (6 bases). This CDR3 contains 16 residues. Germline V CDR1 and CDR2: MNHEY, SMNVEV (reference sequence). The V gene lost 3 bases and the J gene lost 0 bases, with 13 bases spanning the gap.

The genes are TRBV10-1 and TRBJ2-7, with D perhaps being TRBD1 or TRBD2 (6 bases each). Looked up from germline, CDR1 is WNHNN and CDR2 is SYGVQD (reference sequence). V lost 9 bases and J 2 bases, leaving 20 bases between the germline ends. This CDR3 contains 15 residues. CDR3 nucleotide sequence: TGCGCCAGACCGCTTGGGGGGCGCGGGGCCTACGAGCAGTACTTC. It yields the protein CARPLGGRGAYEQYF.

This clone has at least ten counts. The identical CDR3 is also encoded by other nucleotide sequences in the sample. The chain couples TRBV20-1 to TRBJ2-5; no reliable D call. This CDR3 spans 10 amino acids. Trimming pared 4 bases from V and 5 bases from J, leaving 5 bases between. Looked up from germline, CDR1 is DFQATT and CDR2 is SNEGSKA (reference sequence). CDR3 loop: CSATVETQYF. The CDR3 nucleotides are TGCAGTGCTACCGTGGAGACCCAGTACTTC.

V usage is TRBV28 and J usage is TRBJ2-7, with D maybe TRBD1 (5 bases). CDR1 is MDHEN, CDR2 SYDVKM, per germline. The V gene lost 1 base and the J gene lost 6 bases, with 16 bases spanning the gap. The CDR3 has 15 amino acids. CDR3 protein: CASSLSWAREGEQYF. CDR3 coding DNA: TGTGCCAGCAGTTTATCATGGGCCAGGGAAGGCGAGCAGTACTTC.

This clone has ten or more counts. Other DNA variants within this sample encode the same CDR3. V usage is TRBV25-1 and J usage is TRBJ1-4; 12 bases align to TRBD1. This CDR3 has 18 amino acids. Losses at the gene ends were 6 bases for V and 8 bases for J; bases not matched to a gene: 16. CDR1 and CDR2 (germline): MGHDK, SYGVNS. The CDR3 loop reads CASSPPSGTGGAGEKLFF. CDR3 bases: TGTGCCAGCAGCCCCCCTAGCGGGACAGGGGGCGCGGGGGAAAAACTGTTTTTT.

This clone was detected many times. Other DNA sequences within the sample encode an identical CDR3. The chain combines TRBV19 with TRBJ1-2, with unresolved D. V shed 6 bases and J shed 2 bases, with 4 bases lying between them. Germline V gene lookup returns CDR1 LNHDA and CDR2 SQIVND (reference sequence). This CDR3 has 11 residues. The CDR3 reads CASRQNYGYTF. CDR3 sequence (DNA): TGTGCCAGTAGACAAAACTATGGCTACACCTTC.

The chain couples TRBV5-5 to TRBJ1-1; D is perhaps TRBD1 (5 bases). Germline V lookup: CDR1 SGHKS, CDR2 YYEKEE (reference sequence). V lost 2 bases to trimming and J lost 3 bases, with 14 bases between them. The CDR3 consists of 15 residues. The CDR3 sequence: CASSFYRGGDTEAFF. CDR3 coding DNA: TGTGCCAGCAGCTTTTATCGCGGGGGTGACACTGAAGCTTTCTTT.

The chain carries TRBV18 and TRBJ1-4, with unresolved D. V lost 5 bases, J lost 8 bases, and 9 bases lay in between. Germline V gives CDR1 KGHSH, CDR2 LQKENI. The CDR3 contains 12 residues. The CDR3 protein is CASSVPGEKLFF. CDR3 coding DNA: TGTGCCAGCTCAGTACCCGGCGAAAAACTGTTTTTT. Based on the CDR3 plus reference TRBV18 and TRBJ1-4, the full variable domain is NAGVMQNPRHLVRRRGQEARLRCSPMKGHSHVYWYRQLPEEGLKFMVYLQKENIIDESGMPKERFSAEFPKEGPSILRIQQVVRGDSAAYFCASSVPGEKLFFGSGTQLSVL.

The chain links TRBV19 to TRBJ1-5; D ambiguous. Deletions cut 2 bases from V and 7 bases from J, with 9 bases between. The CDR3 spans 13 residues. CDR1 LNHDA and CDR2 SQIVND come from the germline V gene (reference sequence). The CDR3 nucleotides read TGTGCCAGTAGTATAACGGAGTCCCAGCCCCAGCATTTT. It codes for CASSITESQPQHF.

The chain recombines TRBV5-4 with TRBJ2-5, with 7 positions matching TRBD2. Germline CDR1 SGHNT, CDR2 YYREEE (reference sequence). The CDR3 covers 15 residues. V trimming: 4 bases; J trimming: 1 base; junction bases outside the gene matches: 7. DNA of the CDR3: TGTGCCAGCAGCCTGCTGGCGGGAGTCCAAGAGACCCAGTACTTC. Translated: CASSLLAGVQETQYF.

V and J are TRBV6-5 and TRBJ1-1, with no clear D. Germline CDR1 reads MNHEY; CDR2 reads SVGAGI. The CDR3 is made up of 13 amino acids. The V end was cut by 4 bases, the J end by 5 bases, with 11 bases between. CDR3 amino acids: CASSSNRVTEAFF. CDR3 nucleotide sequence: TGTGCCAGCAGTTCCAACCGGGTGACTGAAGCTTTCTTT.

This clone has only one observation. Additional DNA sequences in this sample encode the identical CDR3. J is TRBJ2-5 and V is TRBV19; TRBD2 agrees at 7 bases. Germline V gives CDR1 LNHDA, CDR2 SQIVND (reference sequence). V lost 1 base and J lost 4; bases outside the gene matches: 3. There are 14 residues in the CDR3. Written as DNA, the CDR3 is TGTGCCAGTAGTATAGTCGGGGAGGGAGAGACCCAGTACTTC. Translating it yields CASSIVGEGETQYF.

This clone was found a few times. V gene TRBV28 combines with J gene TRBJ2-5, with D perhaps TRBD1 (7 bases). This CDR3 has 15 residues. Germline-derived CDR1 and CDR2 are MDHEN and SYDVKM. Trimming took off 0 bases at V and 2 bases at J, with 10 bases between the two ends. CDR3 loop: CASSLWSGGQETQYF. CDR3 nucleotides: TGTGCCAGCAGTTTATGGTCAGGGGGGCAAGAGACCCAGTACTTC. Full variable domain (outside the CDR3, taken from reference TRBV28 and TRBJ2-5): DVKVTQSSRYLVKRTGEKVFLECVQDMDHENMFWYRQDPGLGLRLIYFSYDVKMKEKGDIPEGYSVSREKKERFSLILESASTNQTSMYLCASSLWSGGQETQYFGPGTRLLVL.

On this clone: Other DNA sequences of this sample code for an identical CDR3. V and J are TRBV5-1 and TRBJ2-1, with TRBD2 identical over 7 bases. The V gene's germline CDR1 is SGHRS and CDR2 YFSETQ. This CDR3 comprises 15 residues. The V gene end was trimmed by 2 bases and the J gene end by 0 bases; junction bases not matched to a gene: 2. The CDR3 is CASSLAGSSYNEQFF. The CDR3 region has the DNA TGCGCCAGCAGCTTAGCGGGGAGCTCCTACAATGAGCAGTTCTTC. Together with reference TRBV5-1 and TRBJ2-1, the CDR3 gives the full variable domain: KAGVTQTPRYLIKTRGQQVTLSCSPISGHRSVSWYQQTPGQGLQFLFEYFSETQRNKGNFPGRFSGRQFSNSRSEMNVSTLELGDSALYLCASSLAGSSYNEQFFGPGTRLTVL.

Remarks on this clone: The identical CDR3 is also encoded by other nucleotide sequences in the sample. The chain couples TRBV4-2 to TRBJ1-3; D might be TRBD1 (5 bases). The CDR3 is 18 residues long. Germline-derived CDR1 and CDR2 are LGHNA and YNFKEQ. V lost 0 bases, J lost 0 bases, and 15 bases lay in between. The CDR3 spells CASSQDARDGNSGNTIYF. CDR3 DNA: TGTGCCAGCAGCCAAGATGCCCGGGACGGAAACTCTGGAAACACCATATATTTT.

CDR3 bases: TGTGCCAGCAGCCGATGGGCCAGGGGGAGCACAGATACGCAGTATTTT. Translation gives CASSRWARGSTDTQYF. The chain links TRBV5-5 to TRBJ2-3, with 7 bases aligning to TRBD1. J lost 0 bases, V lost 4 bases, and 8 bases had no gene match. The CDR3 runs 16 residues. In germline, CDR1 is SGHKS, CDR2 YYEKEE (reference sequence).

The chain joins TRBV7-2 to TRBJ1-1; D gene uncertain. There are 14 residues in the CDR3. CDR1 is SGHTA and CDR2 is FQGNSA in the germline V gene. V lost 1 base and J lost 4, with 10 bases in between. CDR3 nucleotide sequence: TGTGCCAGCAGCTTAGGGTCGTGGAGCACTGAAGCTTTCTTT. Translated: CASSLGSWSTEAFF.

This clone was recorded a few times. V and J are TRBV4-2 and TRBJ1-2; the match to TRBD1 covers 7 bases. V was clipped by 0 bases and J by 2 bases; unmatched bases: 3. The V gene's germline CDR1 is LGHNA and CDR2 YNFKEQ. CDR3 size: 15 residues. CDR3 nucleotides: TGTGCCAGCAGCCAAGAGACGGGACAGAACTATGGCTACACCTTC. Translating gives CASSQETGQNYGYTF.

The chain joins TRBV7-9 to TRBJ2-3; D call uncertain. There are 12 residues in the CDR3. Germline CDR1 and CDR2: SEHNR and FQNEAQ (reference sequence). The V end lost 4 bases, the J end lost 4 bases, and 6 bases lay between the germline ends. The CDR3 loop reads CASSSPSDTQYF. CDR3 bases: TGTGCCAGCAGCTCTCCTTCAGATACGCAGTATTTT. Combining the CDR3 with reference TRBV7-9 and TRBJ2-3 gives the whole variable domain DTGVSQNPRHKITKRGQNVTFRCDPISEHNRLYWYRQTLGQGPEFLTYFQNEAQLEKSRLLSDRFSAERPKGSFSTLEIQRTEQGDSAMYLCASSSPSDTQYFGPGTRLTVL.

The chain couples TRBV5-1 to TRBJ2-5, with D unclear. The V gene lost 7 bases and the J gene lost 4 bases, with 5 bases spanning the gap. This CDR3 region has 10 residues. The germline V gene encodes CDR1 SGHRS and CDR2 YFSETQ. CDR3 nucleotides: TGCGCCAGCGGGCCAGAGACCCAGTACTTC. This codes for CASGPETQYF.

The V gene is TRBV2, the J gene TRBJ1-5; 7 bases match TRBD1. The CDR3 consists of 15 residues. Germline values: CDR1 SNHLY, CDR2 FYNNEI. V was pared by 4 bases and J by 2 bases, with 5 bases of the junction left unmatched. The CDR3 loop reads CASSGGGGGNQPQHF. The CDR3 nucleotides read TGTGCCAGCAGTGGGGGAGGGGGCGGCAATCAGCCCCAGCATTTT.